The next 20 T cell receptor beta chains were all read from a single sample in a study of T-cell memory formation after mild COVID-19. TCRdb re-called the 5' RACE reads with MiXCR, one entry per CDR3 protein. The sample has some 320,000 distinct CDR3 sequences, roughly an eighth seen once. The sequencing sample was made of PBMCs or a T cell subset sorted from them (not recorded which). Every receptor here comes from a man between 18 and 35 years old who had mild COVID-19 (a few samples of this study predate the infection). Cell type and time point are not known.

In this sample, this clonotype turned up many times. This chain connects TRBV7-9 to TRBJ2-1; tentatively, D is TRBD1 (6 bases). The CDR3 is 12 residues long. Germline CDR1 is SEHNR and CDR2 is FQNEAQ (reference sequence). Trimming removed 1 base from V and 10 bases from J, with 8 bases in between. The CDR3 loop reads CASSLGDREQFF. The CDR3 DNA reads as TGTGCCAGCAGCTTAGGTGACAGGGAGCAGTTCTTC.

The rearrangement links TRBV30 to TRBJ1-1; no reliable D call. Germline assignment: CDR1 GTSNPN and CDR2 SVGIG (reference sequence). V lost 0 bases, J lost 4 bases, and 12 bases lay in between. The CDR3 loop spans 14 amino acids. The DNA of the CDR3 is TGTGCCTGGAGTGTACTGGACCTGGGCACTGAAGCTTTCTTT. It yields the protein CAWSVLDLGTEAFF.

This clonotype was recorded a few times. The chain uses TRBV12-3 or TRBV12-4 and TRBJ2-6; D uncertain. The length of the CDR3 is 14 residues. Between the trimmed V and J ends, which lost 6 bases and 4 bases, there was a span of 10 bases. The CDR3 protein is CASSRRGGANVLTF. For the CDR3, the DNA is TGTGCCAGCAGCCGACGAGGCGGGGCCAACGTCCTGACTTTC.

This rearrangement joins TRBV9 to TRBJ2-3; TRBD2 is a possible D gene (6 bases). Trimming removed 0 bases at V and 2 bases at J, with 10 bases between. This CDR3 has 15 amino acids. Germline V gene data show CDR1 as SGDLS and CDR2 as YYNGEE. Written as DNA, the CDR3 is TGTGCCAGCAGCGTAGTAGGCGGGATCACAGATACGCAGTATTTT. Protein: CASSVVGGITDTQYF.

The CDR3 loop reads CASSPARDRTDTQYF. The DNA of the CDR3 is TGTGCCAGCAGTCCCGCCAGGGATCGCACAGATACGCAGTATTTT. V usage is TRBV7-2 and J usage is TRBJ2-3, with D possibly being TRBD1 (5 bases). V lost 6 bases, J lost 1 base, and 14 bases lay in between. Germline V gene lookup returns CDR1 SGHTA and CDR2 FQGNSA. The CDR3 has 15 amino acids.

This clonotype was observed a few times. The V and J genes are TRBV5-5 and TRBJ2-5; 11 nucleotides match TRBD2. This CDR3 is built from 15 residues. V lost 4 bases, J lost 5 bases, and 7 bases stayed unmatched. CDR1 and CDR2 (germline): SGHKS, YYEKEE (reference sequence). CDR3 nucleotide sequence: TGTGCCAGCAGCAGGACTAGCGGGTCGAGGGAGACCCAGTACTTC. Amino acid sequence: CASSRTSGSRETQYF.

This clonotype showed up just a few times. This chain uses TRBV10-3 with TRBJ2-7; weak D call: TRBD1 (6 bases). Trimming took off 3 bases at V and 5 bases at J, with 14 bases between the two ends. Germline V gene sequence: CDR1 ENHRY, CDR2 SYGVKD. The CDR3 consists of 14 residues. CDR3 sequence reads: CAISDSGHTHEQYF. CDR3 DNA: TGTGCCATCAGTGACTCGGGACATACCCACGAGCAGTACTTC.

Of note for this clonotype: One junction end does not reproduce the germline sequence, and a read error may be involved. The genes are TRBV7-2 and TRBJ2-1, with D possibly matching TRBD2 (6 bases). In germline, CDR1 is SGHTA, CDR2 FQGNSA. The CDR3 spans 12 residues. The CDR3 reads CASTLLRGEQFF. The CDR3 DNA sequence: TGTGCCAGCACCTTACTACGGGGGGAGCAGTTCTTC.

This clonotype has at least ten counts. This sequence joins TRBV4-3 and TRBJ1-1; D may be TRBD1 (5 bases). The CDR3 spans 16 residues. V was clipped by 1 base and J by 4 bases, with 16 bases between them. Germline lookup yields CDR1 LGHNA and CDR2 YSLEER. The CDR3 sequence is CASSQAQAVEGTEAFF. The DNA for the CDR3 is TGCGCCAGCAGCCAAGCACAGGCAGTCGAGGGCACTGAAGCTTTCTTT.

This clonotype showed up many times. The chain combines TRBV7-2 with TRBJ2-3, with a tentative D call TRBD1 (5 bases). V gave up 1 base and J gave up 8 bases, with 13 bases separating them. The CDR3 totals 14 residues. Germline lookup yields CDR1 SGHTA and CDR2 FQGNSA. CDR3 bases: TGTGCCAGCAGCTTAGACGGTGCAGGGTTTACGCAGTATTTT. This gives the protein CASSLDGAGFTQYF.

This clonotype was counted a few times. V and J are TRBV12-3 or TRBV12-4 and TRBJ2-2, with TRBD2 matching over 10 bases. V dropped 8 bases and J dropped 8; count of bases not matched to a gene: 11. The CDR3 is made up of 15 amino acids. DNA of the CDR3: TGTGCCAGCTCTCCCGATAGCGGGGGGTTGGGGGAGCTGTTTTTT. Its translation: CASSPDSGGLGELFF.

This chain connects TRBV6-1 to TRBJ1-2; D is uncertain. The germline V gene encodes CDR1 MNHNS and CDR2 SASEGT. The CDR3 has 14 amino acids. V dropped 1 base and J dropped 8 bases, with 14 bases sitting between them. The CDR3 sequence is CASSEVPGAGGYTF. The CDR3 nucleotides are TGTGCCAGCAGTGAAGTACCAGGCGCGGGGGGCTACACCTTC.

CDR3 loop: CASSYLGRGSDEAFF. The CDR3 DNA follows: TGTGCCAGCAGTTACCTCGGCAGGGGGTCGGATGAAGCTTTCTTT. This chain connects TRBV6-5 to TRBJ1-1; 7 nucleotides line up with TRBD1. With 2 bases clipped from V and 7 bases from J, the junction kept 10 bases outside the gene matches. There are 15 residues in the CDR3. The V gene's germline CDR1 is MNHEY and CDR2 SVGAGI.

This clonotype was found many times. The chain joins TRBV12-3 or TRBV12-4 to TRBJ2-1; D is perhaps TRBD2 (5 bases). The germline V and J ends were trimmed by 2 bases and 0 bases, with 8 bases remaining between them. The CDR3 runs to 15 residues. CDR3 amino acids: CASSLRDPSYNEQFF. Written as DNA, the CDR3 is TGTGCCAGCAGTTTACGGGATCCCTCCTACAATGAGCAGTTCTTC.

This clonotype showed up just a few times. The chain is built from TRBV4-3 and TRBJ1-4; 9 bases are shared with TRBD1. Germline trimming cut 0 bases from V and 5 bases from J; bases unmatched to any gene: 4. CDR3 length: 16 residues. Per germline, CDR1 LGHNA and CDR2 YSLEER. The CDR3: CASSQEGTGQNEKLFF. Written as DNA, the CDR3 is TGCGCCAGCAGCCAAGAGGGGACAGGGCAGAATGAAAAACTGTTTTTT.

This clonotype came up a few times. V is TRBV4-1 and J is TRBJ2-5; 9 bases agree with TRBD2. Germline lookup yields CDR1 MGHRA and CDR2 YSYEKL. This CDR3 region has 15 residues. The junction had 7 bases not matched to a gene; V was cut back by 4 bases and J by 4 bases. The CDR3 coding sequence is TGCGCCAGCAGCCCCCCTGGGCGGGGGGGAGAGACCCAGTACTTC. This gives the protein CASSPPGRGGETQYF.

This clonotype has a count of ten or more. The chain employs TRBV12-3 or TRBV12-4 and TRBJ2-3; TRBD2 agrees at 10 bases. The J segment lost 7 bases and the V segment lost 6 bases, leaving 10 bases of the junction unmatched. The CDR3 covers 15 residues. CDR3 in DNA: TGTGCCAGCAGCTATCGTAGCGGGGGGCAGAATACGCAGTATTTT. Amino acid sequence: CASSYRSGGQNTQYF.

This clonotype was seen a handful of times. CDR3: CASSYVQGQETQYF. CDR3 nucleotide sequence: TGTGCCAGCAGTTACGTCCAGGGCCAAGAGACCCAGTACTTC. This chain uses TRBV6-5 with TRBJ2-5; a weak D match, TRBD1 (5 bases). Trimming left V 2 bases short and J 1 base short, with 8 bases between. This CDR3 comprises 14 residues. The germline CDR1 and CDR2 sequences are MNHEY and SVGAGI.

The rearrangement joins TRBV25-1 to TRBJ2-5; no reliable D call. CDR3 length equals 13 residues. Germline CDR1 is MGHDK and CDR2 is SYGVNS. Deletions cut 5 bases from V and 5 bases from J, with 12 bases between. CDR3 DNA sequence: TGTGCCAGCAGTAAGTCGGTGGTGGAGACCCAGTACTTC. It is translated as CASSKSVVETQYF.

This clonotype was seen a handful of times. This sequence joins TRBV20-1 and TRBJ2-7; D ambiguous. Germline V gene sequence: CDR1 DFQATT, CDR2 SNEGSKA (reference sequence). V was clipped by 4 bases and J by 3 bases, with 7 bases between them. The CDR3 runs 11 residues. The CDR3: CSAIEVYEQYV. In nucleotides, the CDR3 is TGCAGTGCTATAGAGGTCTACGAGCAGTACGTC.